The T cell receptor beta chain under discussion was sequenced for a study of liver allograft versus peripheral blood T cells. About the study: Hepatic allograft T cell receptor repertoires were evaluated relative to those present in recipients' peripheral blood. Study results and limitations: T cell receptor repertoires inside liver allografts reportedly differed from those in peripheral blood.

As regards this clonotype: Antigen specificity is unknown.

Germline assignment: CDR1 SGHTA and CDR2 FQGNSA. This CDR3 spans 15 amino acids. V was shortened by 3 bases and J by 6 bases, with 15 bases between the two germline ends. TCRdb ran MiXCR on the reads and lists one entry per CDR3 protein. The table lists approximately 9,800 distinct CDR3 sequences, roughly 26% of them singletons. This clonotype originated in a human patient who had a liver transplant. Some T cells may trace back to the graft donor. This chain joins TRBV7-2 and TRBJ2-1; weak D call: TRBD1 (6 bases). The CDR3 loop reads CASSFQKGVVNEQFF. As DNA, the CDR3 is TGTGCCAGCAGCTTCCAAAAGGGGGTCGTCAATGAGCAGTTCTTC.